This T cell receptor (beta chain) was sequenced during a study of blood T cells in healthy people across ages. This CDR3 is built from 15 residues. The germline V gene has CDR1 LNHNV and CDR2 YYDKDF (reference sequence). Donors were systemically healthy Caucasian individuals from Russia aged about 6 to 100 years. As concerns this clonotype: The antigen remains undetermined.

Study-level points and caveats: When set beside aged donors, long-lived donors presented more naive CD4+ cells and higher diversity. The donors' CMV status was not determined, possibly confounding changes in expanded clonotypes.

Through a sample-barcoded 5' primer and a J-beta primer mix, a second PCR was run for 7 to 11 cycles. In TCRdb, the 5' RACE reads were re-called with MiXCR into one record per CDR3 protein. Of over a million distinct CDR3 sequences in the sample, roughly 59% were seen once. The sequenced sample consisted of blood. The clonotype was recovered from a man between 18 and 29 years old in good health. The V gene is TRBV15, the J gene TRBJ2-1; D unclear. Matching the DNA end better, TRBJ2-7 makes the J call doubtful. DNA for the CDR3: TGTGCCACCAGCAGAGTCGCCTCCTCCTACAATGAGCAGTACTTC. Translated: CATSRVASSYNEQYF.